Shown below are 15 T cell receptor beta chains from a single sample sequenced in a study of T cells expressing NK-cell markers. From its re-call of the 5' RACE reads, TCRdb lists each CDR3 protein once, without DNA. This sample contains 250,000 or so distinct CDR3 sequences. Sequenced sample: blood T cells: a sorted CD56 or NKG2C T cell subset, CD4+ or CD8+ T cells, or bulk PBMC T cells (not recorded which). These receptor sequences come from a woman between 18 and 70 years old in good health.

The rearrangement joins TRBV24-1 to TRBJ1-1. Germline V gene sequence: CDR1 KGHDR, CDR2 SFDVKD. The CDR3 covers 11 residues. The CDR3 is CATSKAPEAFF.

The chain is built from TRBV7-2 and TRBJ2-2; absent DNA, TCRdb's TRBD2 call cannot be checked. The CDR3 contains 15 residues. Germline V gives CDR1 SGHTA, CDR2 FQGNSA. The CDR3 region is CASVPSGRGTGELFF.

The V call is TRBV7-9, the J call TRBJ2-1. The CDR3 is 16 amino acids. Germline V gene sequence: CDR1 SEHNR, CDR2 FQNEAQ (reference sequence). The chain's CDR3 is CASRNLRTTSYNEQFF.

The chain employs TRBV6-1 and TRBJ1-2; there is no DNA to check the TCRdb D call of TRBD1. CDR1 MNHNS and CDR2 SASEGT come from the germline V gene. This CDR3 is built from 13 residues. This CDR3 reads CASRDSHYYGYTF.

This sequence joins TRBV3-1 and TRBJ2-3; with no DNA, the TCRdb D assignment of TRBD2 cannot be verified. The CDR3 is 15 amino acids. The germline V gene encodes CDR1 LGHDT and CDR2 YNNKEL (reference sequence). The CDR3 spells CASSPRTSGTDTQYF.

The J gene is TRBJ2-1, the V gene TRBV12-3 or TRBV12-4; TCRdb returns TRBD2, unconfirmable since there is no DNA. The CDR3 consists of 17 residues. CDR3 residues: CASSSRWLAGGYNEQFF.

This CDR3 is CASSQGASGSADTQYF. The chain is built from TRBV4-3 and TRBJ2-3; the D call from TCRdb, TRBD2, cannot be confirmed without DNA. The length of the CDR3 is 16 residues. Germline CDR1 reads LGHNA; CDR2 reads YSLEER.

V usage is TRBV18 and J usage is TRBJ2-1; the D gene TCRdb calls, TRBD1, cannot be checked with no DNA. Per germline, CDR1 KGHSH and CDR2 LQKENI. The CDR3 runs 15 residues. CDR3 protein: CASSQQGPTYNEQFF. Drawing the rest from reference TRBV18 and TRBJ2-1, the complete variable domain is NAGVMQNPRHLVRRRGQEARLRCSPMKGHSHVYWYRQLPEEGLKFMVYLQKENIIDESGMPKERFSAEFPKEGPSILRIQQVVRGDSAAYFCASSQQGPTYNEQFFGPGTRLTVL.

This rearrangement joins TRBV28 to TRBJ1-5; the D call from TCRdb, TRBD1, cannot be confirmed without DNA. This CDR3 contains 17 residues. Germline V gives CDR1 MDHEN, CDR2 SYDVKM. This CDR3 is CASSSPSRVRSGQPQHF. Together with reference TRBV28 and TRBJ1-5, the CDR3 gives the full variable domain: DVKVTQSSRYLVKRTGEKVFLECVQDMDHENMFWYRQDPGLGLRLIYFSYDVKMKEKGDIPEGYSVSREKKERFSLILESASTNQTSMYLCASSSPSRVRSGQPQHFGDGTRLSIL.

This chain connects TRBV5-1 to TRBJ2-3; TCRdb indicates TRBD2, and absent DNA this call remains unverified. The germline V gene encodes CDR1 SGHRS and CDR2 YFSETQ. This CDR3 has 18 amino acids. This CDR3 reads CASSNRGTSPSGPDTQYF.

V and J are TRBV18 and TRBJ1-1. The CDR3 has 14 amino acids. Germline lookup yields CDR1 KGHSH and CDR2 LQKENI. CDR3 amino acids: CASSPGRGGTEAFF.

The chain couples TRBV11-2 to TRBJ1-5; checking the TCRdb D call of TRBD1 is not possible without DNA. Germline CDR1 SGHAT, CDR2 FQNNGV. The CDR3 has 19 amino acids. The CDR3 region is CASSLDSGTAFRFNQPQHF.

The V call is TRBV6-1, the J call TRBJ2-3; TCRdb calls TRBD2, which cannot be checked without DNA. From germline, CDR1 is MNHNS and CDR2 SASEGT. CDR3 length: 16 residues. The CDR3 loop reads CASSPWTSGSRDTQYF.

J is TRBJ1-6 and V is TRBV18; there is no DNA to check the TCRdb D call of TRBD1. The CDR3 is 13 amino acids. CDR1 KGHSH and CDR2 LQKENI come from the germline V gene. CDR3 amino acids: CASSPGTGNPLHF.

This chain connects TRBV7-2 to TRBJ2-7; the TCRdb call, TRBD2, lacks DNA for checking. Germline loops: CDR1 SGHTA, CDR2 FQGNSA. The CDR3 covers 15 residues. The CDR3: CASSLGAGGSYEQYF.